A selection of T cell receptor beta chains follows, all from one sample in a study of blood T cell repertoires in COVID-19. Sequencing was performed with immunoSEQ multiplex PCR; in TCRdb, only in-frame clones are kept and a portion is missing. The sample records 120,000 or so clones, approximately 80% being singletons. Sequenced material: peripheral blood. Receptors originate from a man aged 55 to 70 with acute or convalescent COVID-19. Both conserved end residues are part of each CDR3. The D gene is left open where the match is weak. Not all rows give a size; the values are once, few, many and, for expanded clones, a class.

J gene: TRBJ1-1
D gene: TRBD1
clone size: NA
V gene: TRBV28
CDR3 protein: CASSAGTGGGGFWNTEAFF
CDR3 DNA: TGTGCCAGCAGTGCCGGGACAGGGGGCGGTGGGTTCTGGAACACTGAAGCTTTCTTT

J gene: TRBJ2-1
D gene: TRBD2
clone size: medium-sized
V gene: TRBV6-2/TRBV6-3
CDR3 protein: CASSYASGSPHEQFF
CDR3 DNA: TGTGCCAGCAGTTACGCTAGCGGGAGCCCTCATGAGCAGTTCTTC

J gene: TRBJ1-5
D gene: NA
clone size: NA
V gene: TRBV19
CDR3 protein: CASTGRGYSNQPQHF
CDR3 DNA: TGTGCCAGCACGGGGCGGGGCTATAGCAATCAGCCCCAGCATTTT

J gene: TRBJ2-4
D gene: TRBD2
clone size: NA
V gene: TRBV28
CDR3 protein: CASRPLPGASGRENIQYF
CDR3 DNA: TGTGCCAGCAGACCCCTTCCCGGGGCTAGCGGGAGGGAAAACATTCAGTACTTC

J gene: TRBJ1-1
D gene: NA
clone size: NA
V gene: TRBV7-9
CDR3 protein: CASSLLSGGEAFF
CDR3 DNA: TGTGCCAGCAGCCTCCTCTCGGGGGGTGAAGCTTTCTTT

J gene: TRBJ2-3
D gene: NA
clone size: NA
V gene: TRBV12-2
CDR3 protein: CASRHRRADTQYF
CDR3 DNA: TGTGCAAGTCGCCACCGACGGGCAGATACGCAGTATTTT

J gene: TRBJ2-3
D gene: TRBD2
clone size: NA
V gene: TRBV6-4
CDR3 protein: CASSLTSGSTDTQYF
CDR3 DNA: TGTGCCAGCAGCCTCACTAGCGGGAGCACAGATACGCAGTATTTT

J gene: TRBJ2-6
D gene: TRBD1
clone size: NA
V gene: TRBV28
CDR3 protein: CASSSGDRGGTGANVLTF
CDR3 DNA: TGTGCCAGCAGCTCTGGGGACAGGGGAGGAACTGGGGCCAACGTCCTGACTTTC

J gene: TRBJ1-2
D gene: NA
clone size: NA
V gene: TRBV19
CDR3 protein: CASSDPGRTTNYGYTF
CDR3 DNA: TGTGCCAGTAGTGACCCCGGGAGAACAACTAACTATGGCTACACCTTC

J gene: TRBJ1-1
D gene: NA
clone size: NA
V gene: TRBV29-1
CDR3 protein: CSVEDREVEAFF
CDR3 DNA: TGCAGCGTTGAAGATCGAGAAGTTGAAGCTTTCTTT

J gene: TRBJ2-3
D gene: TRBD2
clone size: NA
V gene: TRBV10-1
CDR3 protein: CASSEFREGLLDTQYF
CDR3 DNA: TGCGCCAGCAGTGAGTTTCGGGAGGGCCTTTTAGATACGCAGTATTTT

J gene: TRBJ1-1
D gene: TRBD1
clone size: many
V gene: TRBV5-5
CDR3 protein: CASSLQGDTEAFF
CDR3 DNA: TGTGCCAGCAGCTTACAGGGGGACACTGAAGCTTTCTTT

J gene: TRBJ2-1
D gene: NA
clone size: NA
V gene: TRBV2
CDR3 protein: CASSDFRDEQFF
CDR3 DNA: TGTGCCAGCAGTGACTTTCGCGATGAGCAGTTCTTC

J gene: TRBJ1-1
D gene: NA
clone size: NA
V gene: TRBV7-3
CDR3 protein: CASSLTAMRSQAFF
CDR3 DNA: TGTGCCAGCAGCTTAACAGCGATGCGGAGCCAAGCTTTCTTT

J gene: TRBJ2-5
D gene: NA
clone size: NA
V gene: TRBV28
CDR3 protein: CASSFLRASGAQYF
CDR3 DNA: TGTGCCAGCAGTTTCCTACGGGCGTCCGGGGCCCAGTACTTC

J gene: TRBJ2-7
D gene: TRBD2
clone size: NA
V gene: TRBV5-6
CDR3 protein: CASSPPTSGRELTYEQYF
CDR3 DNA: TGTGCCAGCAGCCCCCCCACTAGCGGGAGGGAACTTACCTACGAGCAGTACTTC

J gene: TRBJ2-7
D gene: NA
clone size: NA
V gene: TRBV2
CDR3 protein: CASGRGETYEQYF
CDR3 DNA: TGTGCCAGCGGGCGGGGAGAAACCTACGAGCAGTACTTC

J gene: TRBJ2-1
D gene: TRBD2
clone size: NA
V gene: TRBV5-1
CDR3 protein: CASSFGLEPYNEQFF
CDR3 DNA: TGCGCCAGCAGCTTCGGACTAGAGCCCTACAATGAGCAGTTCTTC